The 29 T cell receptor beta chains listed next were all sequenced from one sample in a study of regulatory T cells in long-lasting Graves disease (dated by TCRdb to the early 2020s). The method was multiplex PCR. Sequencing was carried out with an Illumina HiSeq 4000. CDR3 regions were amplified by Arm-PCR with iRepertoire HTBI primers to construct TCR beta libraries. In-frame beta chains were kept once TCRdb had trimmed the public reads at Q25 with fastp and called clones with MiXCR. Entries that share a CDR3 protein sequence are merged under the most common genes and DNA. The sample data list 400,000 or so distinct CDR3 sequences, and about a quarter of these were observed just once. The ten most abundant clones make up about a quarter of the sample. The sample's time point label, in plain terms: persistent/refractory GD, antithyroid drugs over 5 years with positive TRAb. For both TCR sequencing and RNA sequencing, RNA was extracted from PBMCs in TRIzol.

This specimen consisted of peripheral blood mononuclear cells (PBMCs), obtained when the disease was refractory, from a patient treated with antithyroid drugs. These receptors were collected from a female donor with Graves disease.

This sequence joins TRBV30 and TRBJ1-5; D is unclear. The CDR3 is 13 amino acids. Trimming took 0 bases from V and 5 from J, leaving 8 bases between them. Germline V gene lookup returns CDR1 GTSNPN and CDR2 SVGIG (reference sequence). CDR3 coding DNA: TGTGCCTGGAGTGTAGCCCAAGATCAGCCCCAGCATTTT. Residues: CAWSVAQDQPQHF. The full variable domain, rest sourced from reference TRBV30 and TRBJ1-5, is SQTIHQWPATLVQPVGSPLSLECTVEGTSNPNLYWYRQAAGRGLQLLFYSVGIGQISSEVPQNLSASRPQDRQFILSSKKLLLSDSGFYLCAWSVAQDQPQHFGDGTRLSIL.

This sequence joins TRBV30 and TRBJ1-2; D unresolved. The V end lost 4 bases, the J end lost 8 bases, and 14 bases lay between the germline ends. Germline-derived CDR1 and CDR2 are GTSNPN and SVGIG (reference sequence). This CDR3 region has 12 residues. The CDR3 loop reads CAWNLGGSGYTF. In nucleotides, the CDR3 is TGTGCCTGGAATCTGGGAGGTTCGGGCTACACCTTC.

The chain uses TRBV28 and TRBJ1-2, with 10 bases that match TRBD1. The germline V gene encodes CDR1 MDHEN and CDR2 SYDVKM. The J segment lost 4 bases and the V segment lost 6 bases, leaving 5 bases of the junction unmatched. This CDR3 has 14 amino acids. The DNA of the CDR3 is TGTGCCAGCAGGCGACAGGGGGCGGCCTATGGCTACACCTTC. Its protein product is CASRRQGAAYGYTF.

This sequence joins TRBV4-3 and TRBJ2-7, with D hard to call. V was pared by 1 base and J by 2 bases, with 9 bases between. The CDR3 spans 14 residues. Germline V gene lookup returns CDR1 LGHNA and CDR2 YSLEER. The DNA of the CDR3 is TGCGCCAGCAGCCAAGTTACCGGAACCTACGAGCAGTACTTC. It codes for CASSQVTGTYEQYF.

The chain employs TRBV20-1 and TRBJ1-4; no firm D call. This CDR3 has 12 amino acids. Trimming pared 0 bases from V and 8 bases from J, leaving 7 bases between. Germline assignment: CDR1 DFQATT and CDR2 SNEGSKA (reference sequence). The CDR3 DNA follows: TGCAGTGCTAGAGAGGACGGAGAAAAACTGTTTTTT. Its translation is CSAREDGEKLFF.

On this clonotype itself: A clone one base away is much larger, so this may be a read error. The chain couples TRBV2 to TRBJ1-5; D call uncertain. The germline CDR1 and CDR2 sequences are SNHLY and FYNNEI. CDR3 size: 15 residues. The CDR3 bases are TGTGCCAGCAGTGAGGCAGGACCTAGCAATCAGCCCCAGAATTTT. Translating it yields CASSEAGPSNQPQNF.

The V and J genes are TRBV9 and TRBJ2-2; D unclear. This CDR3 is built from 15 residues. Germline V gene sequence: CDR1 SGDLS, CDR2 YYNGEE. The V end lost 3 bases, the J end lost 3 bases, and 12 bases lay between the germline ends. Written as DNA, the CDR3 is TGTGCCAGCAGCGGCCGCCGGGCAGACACCGGGGAGCTGTTTTTT. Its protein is CASSGRRADTGELFF.

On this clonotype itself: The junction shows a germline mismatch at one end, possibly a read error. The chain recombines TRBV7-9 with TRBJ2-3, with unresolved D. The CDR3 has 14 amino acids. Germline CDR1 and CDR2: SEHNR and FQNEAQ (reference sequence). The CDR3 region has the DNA TGTGCCAGCAGCTTGGGCGTCGCCACAGATACGCCGTATTTT. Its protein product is CASSLGVATDTPYF.

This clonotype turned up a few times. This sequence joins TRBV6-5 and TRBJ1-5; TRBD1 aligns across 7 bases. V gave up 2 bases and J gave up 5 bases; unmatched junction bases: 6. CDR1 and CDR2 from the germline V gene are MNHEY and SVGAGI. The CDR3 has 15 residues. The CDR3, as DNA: TGTGCCAGCAGTTACGGTGGGACAGTTTATCAGCCCCAGCATTTT. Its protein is CASSYGGTVYQPQHF.

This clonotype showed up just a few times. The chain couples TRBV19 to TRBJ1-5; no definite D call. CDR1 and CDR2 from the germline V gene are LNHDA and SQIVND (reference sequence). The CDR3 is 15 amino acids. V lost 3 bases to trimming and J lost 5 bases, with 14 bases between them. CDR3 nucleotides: TGTGCCAGTAGTATTCGAGGGCCCGGCGATCAGCCCCAGCATTTT. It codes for CASSIRGPGDQPQHF.

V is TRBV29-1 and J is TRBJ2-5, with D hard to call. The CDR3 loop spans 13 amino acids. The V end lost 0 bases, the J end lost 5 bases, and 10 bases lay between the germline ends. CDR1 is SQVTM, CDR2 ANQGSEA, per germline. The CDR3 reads CSVEDSIQETQYF. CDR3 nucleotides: TGCAGCGTTGAAGATTCTATTCAGGAGACCCAGTACTTC.

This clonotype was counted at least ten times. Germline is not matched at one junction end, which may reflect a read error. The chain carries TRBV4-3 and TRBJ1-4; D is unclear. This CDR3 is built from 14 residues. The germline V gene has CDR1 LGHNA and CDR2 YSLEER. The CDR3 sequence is CASSQESQNGKLFF. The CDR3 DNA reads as TGCGCCAGCAGCCAAGAATCGCAGAATGGAAAACTGTTTTTT.

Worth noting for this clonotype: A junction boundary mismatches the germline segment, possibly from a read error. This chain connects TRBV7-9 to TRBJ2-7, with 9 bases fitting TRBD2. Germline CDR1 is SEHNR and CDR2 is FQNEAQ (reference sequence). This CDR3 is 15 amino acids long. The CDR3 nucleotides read TGTGTCAGCAGCTTAGTTAGAGCGGGAGGCCACGAGCAGTACTTC. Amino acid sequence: CVSSLVRAGGHEQYF.

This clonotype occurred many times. The CDR3: CSVEVLEETQYF. The CDR3 DNA follows: TGCAGCGTTGAAGTCTTGGAAGAGACCCAGTACTTC. The rearrangement uses TRBV29-1 and TRBJ2-5; no firm D call. The germline CDR1 and CDR2 sequences are SQVTM and ANQGSEA. Deletions cut 1 base from V and 3 bases from J, with 6 bases between. The CDR3 runs to 12 residues. The entire variable domain, with the rest obtained from reference TRBV29-1 and TRBJ2-5, is as follows: SAVISQKPSRDICQRGTSLTIQCQVDSQVTMMFWYRQQPGQSLTLIATANQGSEATYESGFVIDKFPISRPNLTFSTLTVSNMSPEDSSIYLCSVEVLEETQYFGPGTRLLVL.

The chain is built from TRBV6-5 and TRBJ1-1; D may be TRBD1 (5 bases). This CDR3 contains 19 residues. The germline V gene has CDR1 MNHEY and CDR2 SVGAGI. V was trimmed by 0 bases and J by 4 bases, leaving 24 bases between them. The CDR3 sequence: CASSYSNRPTPLGGTEAFF. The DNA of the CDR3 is TGTGCCAGCAGTTACTCGAATCGACCGACCCCGCTCGGGGGCACTGAAGCTTTCTTT.

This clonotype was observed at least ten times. CDR3 sequence reads: CASSPPFGPTGEQYF. The DNA of the CDR3 is TGTGCCAGCAGTCCCCCTTTCGGACCCACAGGGGAGCAGTACTTC. The chain couples TRBV7-2 to TRBJ2-7, with a tentative D call TRBD1 (6 bases). Trimming took off 6 bases at V and 7 bases at J, with 22 bases between the two ends. This CDR3 region has 15 residues. Germline V gives CDR1 SGHTA, CDR2 FQGNSA.

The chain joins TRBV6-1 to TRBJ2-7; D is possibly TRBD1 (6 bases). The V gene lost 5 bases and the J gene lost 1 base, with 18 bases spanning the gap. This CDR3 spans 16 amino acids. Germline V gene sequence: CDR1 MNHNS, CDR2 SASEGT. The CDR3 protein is CASSTGPNRSSYEQYF. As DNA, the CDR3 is TGTGCCAGCAGTACAGGGCCCAATCGGTCGTCCTACGAGCAGTACTTC.

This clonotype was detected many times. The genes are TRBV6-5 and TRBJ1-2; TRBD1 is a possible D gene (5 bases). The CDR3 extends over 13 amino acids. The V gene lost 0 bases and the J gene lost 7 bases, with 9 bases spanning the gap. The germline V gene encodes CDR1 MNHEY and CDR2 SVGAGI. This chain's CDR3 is CASSYSVRGGYTF. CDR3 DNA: TGTGCCAGCAGTTACTCCGTGAGGGGTGGCTACACCTTC.

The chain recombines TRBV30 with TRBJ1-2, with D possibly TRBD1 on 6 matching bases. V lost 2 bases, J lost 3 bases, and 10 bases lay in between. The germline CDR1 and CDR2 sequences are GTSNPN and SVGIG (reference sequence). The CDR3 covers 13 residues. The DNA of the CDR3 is TGTGCCTGGAGTCCCGGGGGCTACTATGGCTACACCTTC. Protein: CAWSPGGYYGYTF.

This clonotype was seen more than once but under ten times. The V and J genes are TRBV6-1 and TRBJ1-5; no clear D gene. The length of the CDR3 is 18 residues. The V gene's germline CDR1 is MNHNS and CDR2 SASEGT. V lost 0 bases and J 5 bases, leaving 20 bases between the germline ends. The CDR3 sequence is CASSEALFYHTEDQPQHF. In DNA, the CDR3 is TGTGCCAGCAGTGAAGCGCTCTTCTATCACACTGAGGATCAGCCCCAGCATTTT.

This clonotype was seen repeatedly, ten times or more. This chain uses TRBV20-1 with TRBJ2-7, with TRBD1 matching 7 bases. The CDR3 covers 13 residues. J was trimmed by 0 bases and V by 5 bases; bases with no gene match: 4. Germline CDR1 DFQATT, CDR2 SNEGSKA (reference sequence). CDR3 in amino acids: CSAGQVTSYEQYF. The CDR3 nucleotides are TGCAGTGCTGGACAGGTTACCTCCTACGAGCAGTACTTC.

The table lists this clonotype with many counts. CDR3 in DNA: TGTGCCAGCAGCGTACTTAGAACCTACGAGCAGTACTTC. Translating gives CASSVLRTYEQYF. This rearrangement joins TRBV7-2 to TRBJ2-7; D gene uncertain. The CDR3 covers 13 residues. V gave up 5 bases and J gave up 2 bases, with 10 bases separating them. CDR1 SGHTA and CDR2 FQGNSA come from the germline V gene.

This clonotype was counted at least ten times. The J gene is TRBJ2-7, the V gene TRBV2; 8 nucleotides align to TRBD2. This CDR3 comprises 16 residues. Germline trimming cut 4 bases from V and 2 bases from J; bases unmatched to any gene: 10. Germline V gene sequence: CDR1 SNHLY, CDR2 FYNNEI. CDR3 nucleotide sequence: TGTGCCAGCAGTGGGATGGAGTCGGGAGGGACCTACGAGCAGTACTTC. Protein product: CASSGMESGGTYEQYF.

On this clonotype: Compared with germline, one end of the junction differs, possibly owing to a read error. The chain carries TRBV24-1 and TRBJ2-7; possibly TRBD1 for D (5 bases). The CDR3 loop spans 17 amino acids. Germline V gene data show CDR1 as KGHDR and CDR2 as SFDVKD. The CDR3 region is CAISDKSSGMSSYEQYF. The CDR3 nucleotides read TGTGCCATCAGTGATAAGTCGTCAGGGATGAGCTCCTACGAGCAGTACTTC.

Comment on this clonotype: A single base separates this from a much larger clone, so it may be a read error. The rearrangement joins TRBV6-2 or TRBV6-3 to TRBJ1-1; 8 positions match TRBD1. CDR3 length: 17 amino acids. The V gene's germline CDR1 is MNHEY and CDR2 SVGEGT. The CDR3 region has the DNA TGTGCCAGCATCCACTCGAGGGACAGGACTTTGAACACTGAAGTTTTCTTT. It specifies CASIHSRDRTLNTEVFF.

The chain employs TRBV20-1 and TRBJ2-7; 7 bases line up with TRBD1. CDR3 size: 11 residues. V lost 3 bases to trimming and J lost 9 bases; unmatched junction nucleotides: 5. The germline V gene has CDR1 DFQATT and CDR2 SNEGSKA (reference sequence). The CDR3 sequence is CSARENRGQYF. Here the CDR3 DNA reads TGCAGTGCTAGGGAGAACAGGGGGCAGTACTTC.

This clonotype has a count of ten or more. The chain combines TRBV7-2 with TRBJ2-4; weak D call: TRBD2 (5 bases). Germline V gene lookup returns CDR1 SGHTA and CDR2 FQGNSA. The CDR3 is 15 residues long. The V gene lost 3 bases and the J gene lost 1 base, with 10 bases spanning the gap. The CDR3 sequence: CASSLEVGAKNIQYF. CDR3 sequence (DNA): TGTGCCAGCAGCTTGGAGGTTGGGGCCAAAAACATTCAGTACTTC.

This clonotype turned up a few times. The CDR3 DNA is TGTGCCAGCAGCTTATCCTCTCTGCGTTTGGAGAGCGGGAGTAGGTACGAGCAGTACTTC. It yields the protein CASSLSSLRLESGSRYEQYF. V and J are TRBV7-3 and TRBJ2-7; 8 nucleotides align to TRBD2. Germline V gene data show CDR1 as SGHTA and CDR2 as FQGTGA. The V gene end was trimmed by 2 bases and the J gene end by 4 bases; junction bases not matched to a gene: 22. The CDR3 runs to 20 residues.

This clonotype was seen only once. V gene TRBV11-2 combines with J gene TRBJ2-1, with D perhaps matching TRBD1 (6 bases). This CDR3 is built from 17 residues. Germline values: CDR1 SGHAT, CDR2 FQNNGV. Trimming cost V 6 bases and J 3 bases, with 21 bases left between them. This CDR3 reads CASSYERTAGNYNEQFF. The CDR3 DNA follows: TGTGCCAGCAGTTATGAACGGACAGCCGGCAACTACAATGAGCAGTTCTTC.